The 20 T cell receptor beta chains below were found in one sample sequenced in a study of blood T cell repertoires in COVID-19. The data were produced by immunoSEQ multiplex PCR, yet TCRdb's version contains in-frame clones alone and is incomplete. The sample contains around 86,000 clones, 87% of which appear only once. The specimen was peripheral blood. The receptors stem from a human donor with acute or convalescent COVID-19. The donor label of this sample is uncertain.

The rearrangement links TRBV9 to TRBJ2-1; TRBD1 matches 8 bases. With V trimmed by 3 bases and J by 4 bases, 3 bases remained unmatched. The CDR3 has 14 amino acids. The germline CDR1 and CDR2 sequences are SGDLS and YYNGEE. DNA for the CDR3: TGTGCCAGCAGCGCCCGGACAGGGTACAATGAGCAGTTCTTC. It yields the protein CASSARTGYNEQFF.

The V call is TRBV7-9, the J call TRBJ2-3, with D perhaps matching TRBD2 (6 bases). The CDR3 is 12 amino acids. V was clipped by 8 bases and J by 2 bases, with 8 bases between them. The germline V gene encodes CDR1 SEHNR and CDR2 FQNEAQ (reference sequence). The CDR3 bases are TGTGCCAGCGCTAGCGACACAGATACGCAGTATTTT. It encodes CASASDTDTQYF.

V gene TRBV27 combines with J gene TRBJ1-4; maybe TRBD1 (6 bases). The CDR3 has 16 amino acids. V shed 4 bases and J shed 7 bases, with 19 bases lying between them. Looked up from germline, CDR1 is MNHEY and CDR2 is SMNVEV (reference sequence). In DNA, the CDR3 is TGTGCCAGCAGTTCTAAACAGGCCACCAGGGGTGAAAAACTGTTTTTT. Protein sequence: CASSSKQATRGEKLFF.

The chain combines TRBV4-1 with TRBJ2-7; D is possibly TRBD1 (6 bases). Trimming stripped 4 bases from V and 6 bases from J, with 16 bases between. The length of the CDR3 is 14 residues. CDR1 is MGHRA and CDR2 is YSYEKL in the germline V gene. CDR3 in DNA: TGCGCCAGCAGCCGGACCGGGACACCACTCGAGCAGTACTTC. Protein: CASSRTGTPLEQYF.

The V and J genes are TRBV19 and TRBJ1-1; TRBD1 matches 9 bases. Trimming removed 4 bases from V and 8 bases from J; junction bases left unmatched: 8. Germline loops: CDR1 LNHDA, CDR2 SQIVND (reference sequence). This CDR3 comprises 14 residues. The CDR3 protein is CASSTGQGNLEAFF. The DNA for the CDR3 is TGTGCCAGTAGTACGGGACAGGGAAACCTGGAAGCTTTCTTT. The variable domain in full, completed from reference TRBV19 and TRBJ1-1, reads DGGITQSPKYLFRKEGQNVTLSCEQNLNHDAMYWYRQDPGQGLRLIYYSQIVNDFQKGDIAEGYSVSREKKESFPLTVTSAQKNPTAFYLCASSTGQGNLEAFFGQGTRLTVV.

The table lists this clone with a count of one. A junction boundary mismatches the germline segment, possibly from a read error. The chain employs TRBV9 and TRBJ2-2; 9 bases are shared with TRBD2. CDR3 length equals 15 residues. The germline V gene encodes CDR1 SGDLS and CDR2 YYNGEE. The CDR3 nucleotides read TGTGCCAGCACCGTAAGCGGGGGGAATACCGGGGAGCTGTTTTTT. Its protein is CASTVSGGNTGELFF.

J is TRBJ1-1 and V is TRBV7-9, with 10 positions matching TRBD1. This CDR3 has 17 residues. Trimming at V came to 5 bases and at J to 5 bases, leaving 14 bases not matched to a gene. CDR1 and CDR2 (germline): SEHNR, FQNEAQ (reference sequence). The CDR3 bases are TGTGCCAGCAGCCGAGGGACAGGGGATCGGACGAGGACTGAAGCTTTCTTT. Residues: CASSRGTGDRTRTEAFF. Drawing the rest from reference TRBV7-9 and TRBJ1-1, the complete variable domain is DTGVSQNPRHKITKRGQNVTFRCDPISEHNRLYWYRQTLGQGPEFLTYFQNEAQLEKSRLLSDRFSAERPKGSFSTLEIQRTEQGDSAMYLCASSRGTGDRTRTEAFFGQGTRLTVV.

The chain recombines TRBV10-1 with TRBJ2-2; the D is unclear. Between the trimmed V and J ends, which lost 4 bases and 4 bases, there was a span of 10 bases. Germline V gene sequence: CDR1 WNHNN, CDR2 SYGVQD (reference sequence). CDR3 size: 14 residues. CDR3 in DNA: TGCGCCAGCAGTGTATCAGGCAGCACCGGGGAGCTGTTTTTT. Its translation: CASSVSGSTGELFF.

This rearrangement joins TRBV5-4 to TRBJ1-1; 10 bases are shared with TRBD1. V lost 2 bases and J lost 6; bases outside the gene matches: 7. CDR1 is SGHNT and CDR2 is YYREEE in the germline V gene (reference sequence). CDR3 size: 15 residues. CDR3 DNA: TGTGCCAGCAGCTTACGAGGCGGGACAGGGGCTGAAGCTTTCTTT. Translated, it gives CASSLRGGTGAEAFF.

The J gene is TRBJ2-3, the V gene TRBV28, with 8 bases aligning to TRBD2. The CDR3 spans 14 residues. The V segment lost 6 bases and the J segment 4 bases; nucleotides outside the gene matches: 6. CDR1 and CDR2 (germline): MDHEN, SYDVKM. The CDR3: CASSRGGAADTQYF. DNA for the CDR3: TGTGCCAGCAGCCGGGGGGGCGCCGCAGATACGCAGTATTTT.

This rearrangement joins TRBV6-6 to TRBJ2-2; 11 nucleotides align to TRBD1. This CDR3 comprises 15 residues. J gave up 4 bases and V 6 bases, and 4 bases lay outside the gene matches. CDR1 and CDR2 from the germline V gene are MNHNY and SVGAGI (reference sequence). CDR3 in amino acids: CASRLGTGGTGELFF. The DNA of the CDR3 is TGTGCCAGCAGACTTGGGACAGGGGGCACCGGGGAGCTGTTTTTT.

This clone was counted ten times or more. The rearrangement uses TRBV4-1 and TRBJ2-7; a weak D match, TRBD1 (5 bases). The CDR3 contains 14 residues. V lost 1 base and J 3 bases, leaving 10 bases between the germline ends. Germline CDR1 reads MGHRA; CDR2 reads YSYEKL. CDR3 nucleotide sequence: TGCGCCAGCAGCCAAGGGTTAAGGGGCTACGAGCAGTACTTC. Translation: CASSQGLRGYEQYF.

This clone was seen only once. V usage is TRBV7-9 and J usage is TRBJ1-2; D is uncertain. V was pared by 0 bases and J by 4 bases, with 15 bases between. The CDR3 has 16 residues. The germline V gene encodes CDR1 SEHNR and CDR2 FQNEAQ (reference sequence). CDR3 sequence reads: CASSLAGGVLSYGYTF. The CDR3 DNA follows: TGTGCCAGCAGCTTAGCCGGAGGTGTGTTAAGCTATGGCTACACCTTC.

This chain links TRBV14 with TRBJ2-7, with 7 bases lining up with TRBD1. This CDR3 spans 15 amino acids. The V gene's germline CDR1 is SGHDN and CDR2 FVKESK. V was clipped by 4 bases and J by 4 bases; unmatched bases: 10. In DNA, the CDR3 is TGTGCCAGCAGCCGAGGCCAGGGGGTTTATTACGAGCAGTACTTC. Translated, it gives CASSRGQGVYYEQYF.

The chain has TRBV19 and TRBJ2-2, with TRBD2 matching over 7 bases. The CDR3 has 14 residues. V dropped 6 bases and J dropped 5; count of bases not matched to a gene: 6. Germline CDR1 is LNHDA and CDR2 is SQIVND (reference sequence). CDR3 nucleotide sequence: TGTGCCAGTAGGTTACTAGCGAGAACCGGGGAGCTGTTTTTT. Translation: CASRLLARTGELFF.

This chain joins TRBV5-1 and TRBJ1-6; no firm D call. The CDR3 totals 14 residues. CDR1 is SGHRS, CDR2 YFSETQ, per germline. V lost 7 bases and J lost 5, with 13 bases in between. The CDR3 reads CASQVMADNSPLHF. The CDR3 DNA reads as TGCGCCAGCCAAGTTATGGCAGATAATTCACCCCTCCACTTT. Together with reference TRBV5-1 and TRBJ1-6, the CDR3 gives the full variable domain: KAGVTQTPRYLIKTRGQQVTLSCSPISGHRSVSWYQQTPGQGLQFLFEYFSETQRNKGNFPGRFSGRQFSNSRSEMNVSTLELGDSALYLCASQVMADNSPLHFGNGTRLTVT.

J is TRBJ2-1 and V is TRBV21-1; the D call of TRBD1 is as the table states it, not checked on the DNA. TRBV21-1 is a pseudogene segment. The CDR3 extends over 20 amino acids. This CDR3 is CASSKGWWGQGPFSYNEQFF. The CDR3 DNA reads TGTGCCAGCAGCAAAGGGTGGTGGGGACAGGGGCCCTTCTCCTACAATGAGCAGTTCTTC.

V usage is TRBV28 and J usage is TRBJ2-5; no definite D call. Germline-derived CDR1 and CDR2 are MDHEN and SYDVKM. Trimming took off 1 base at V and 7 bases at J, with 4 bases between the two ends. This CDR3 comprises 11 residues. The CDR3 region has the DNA TGTGCCAGCAGTTTATACGGGACCCAGTACTTC. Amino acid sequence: CASSLYGTQYF.

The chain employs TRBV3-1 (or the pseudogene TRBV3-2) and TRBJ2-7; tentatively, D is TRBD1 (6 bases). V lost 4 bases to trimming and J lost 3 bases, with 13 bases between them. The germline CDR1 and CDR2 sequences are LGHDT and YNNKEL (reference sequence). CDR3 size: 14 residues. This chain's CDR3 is CASSRGQGVYEQYF. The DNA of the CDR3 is TGTGCCAGCAGCCGGGGACAAGGGGTCTACGAGCAGTACTTC.

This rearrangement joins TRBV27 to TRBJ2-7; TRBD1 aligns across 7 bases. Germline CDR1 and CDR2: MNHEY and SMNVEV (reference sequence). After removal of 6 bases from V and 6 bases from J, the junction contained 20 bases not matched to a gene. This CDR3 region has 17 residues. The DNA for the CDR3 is TGTGCCAGCAGATCTGACAGGGAAGTCTCCCGAGGTTTCGAGCAGTACTTC. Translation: CASRSDREVSRGFEQYF.